A selection of T cell receptor beta chains follows, all from one sample in a study of blood T cell repertoires in COVID-19. The table came from immunoSEQ multiplex PCR; TCRdb's copy has only in-frame clones and leaves some out. This sample yields about 160,000 clones, of which 65% to 85% are seen a single time; 11% belongs to the top ten. Sequenced: peripheral blood. Source of these receptors: a man aged 55-75 years with active or convalescent COVID-19. Each CDR3 is given without its conserved first and last residue.

J gene | V gene | CDR3 protein
TRBJ1-4 | TRBV4-1 | ASRLTEQGNEKLF
TRBJ2-1 | TRBV27 | ASSLYGTGVSDEQF
TRBJ2-7 | TRBV18 | ASSPSLDSSYEQY
TRBJ1-2 | TRBV2 | ASSVAQVNGYT
TRBJ1-1 | TRBV18 | ASSPPGPAAEAF
TRBJ2-6 | TRBV27 | ASSPLSGANVLT
TRBJ2-2 | TRBV5-6 | ASSFFSGTNTGELF
TRBJ2-7 | TRBV5-1 | ASSLTGGPYEQY
TRBJ2-1 | TRBV2 | ASSVERAYNEQF
TRBJ1-2 | TRBV5-4 | ASSPGQGEYGYT
TRBJ1-6 | TRBV20-1 | SASRRGGGGSPLH
TRBJ1-1 | TRBV6-6 | ASSYLDQGNTEAF
TRBJ1-1 | TRBV7-9 | ASSPGQGRTEAF
TRBJ1-2 | TRBV12-3/TRBV12-4 | ASSGGTGYGYT
TRBJ1-5 | TRBV6-5 | ASTRTGDFNQPQH
TRBJ2-3 | TRBV2 | ASSVLGGGADTQY
TRBJ2-7 | TRBV4-1 | ASSPLPGGSGEQY
TRBJ1-2 | TRBV29-1 | SVLQGYGDGYT
TRBJ1-1 | TRBV6-5 | ASRRGLGEAF
TRBJ1-2 | TRBV23-1 | ASRGRARTIYGYT
TRBJ1-4 | TRBV21-1 | ASSKGTDSNEKLF
TRBJ2-7 | TRBV2 | ASTQSTEQY
TRBJ1-5 | TRBV6-5 | ASSYSIGGDQAQH
TRBJ2-1 | TRBV6-6 | ASSDKQSGNNEQF
TRBJ2-2 | TRBV9 | ASSVGGGKNTGELF
TRBJ1-4 | TRBV27 | ASRPDWLSEKLF
TRBJ2-1 | TRBV28 | ASSELSGRRNEQF
TRBJ2-3 | TRBV18 | ASSPPSVGQNSYTQY
TRBJ2-1 | TRBV4-2 | ASSGQYNEQF
TRBJ1-4 | TRBV4-2 | ASSPKGATNEKLF
TRBJ1-6 | TRBV28 | ASADTLDSPLH
TRBJ2-5 | TRBV5-6 | ASSPGGGYQETQY
TRBJ2-7 | TRBV19 | ASSTLGAPYEQY